This is a list of T cell receptor beta chains from one sample in a study of T cell responses to AZD1222 COVID-19 vaccine. Clones were sequenced by immunoSEQ multiplex PCR, and TCRdb holds only the in-frame ones, with some missing. The data contain about 140,000 clones, roughly 89% of them singletons. The sample in question was peripheral blood, obtained on day 0 of AZD1222 vaccination. The receptors come from an adult in good health. CDR3s include the opening cysteine and the closing phenylalanine or tryptophan. D genes are given only for firm matches. Size tells how often a clone was seen (once, few, many) or the class of an expanded clone, and some rows leave it out.

D: TRBD1; size: NA; J: TRBJ1-1; V: TRBV6-5; CDR3: CASSGDSNTEAFF; DNA: TGTGCCAGCAGCGGGGACAGTAACACTGAAGCTTTCTTT
D: NA; size: NA; J: TRBJ2-2; V: TRBV5-6; CDR3: CASTVRNTGELFF; DNA: TGTGCCAGCACGGTTAGGAACACCGGGGAGCTGTTTTTT
D: NA; size: few; J: TRBJ1-4; V: TRBV6-5; CDR3: CASSYGQNEKLFF; DNA: TGTGCCAGCAGTTACGGGCAGAATGAAAAACTGTTTTTT
D: NA; size: NA; J: TRBJ1-1; V: TRBV25-1; CDR3: CASSGLAMNTEAFF; DNA: TGTGCCAGCAGTGGACTGGCGATGAACACTGAAGCTTTCTTT
D: NA; size: once; J: TRBJ2-7; V: TRBV28; CDR3: CASRLKGPYEQYF; DNA: TGTGCCAGCAGACTCAAGGGGCCCTACGAGCAGTACTTC
D: TRBD2; size: NA; J: TRBJ2-1; V: TRBV7-2; CDR3: CASSRLAGASYNEQFF; DNA: TGTGCCAGCAGCCGCTTAGCGGGGGCCTCGTACAATGAGCAGTTCTTC
D: TRBD2; size: NA; J: TRBJ2-5; V: TRBV5-1; CDR3: CASSLAGGREGETQYF; DNA: TGCGCCAGCAGCTTGGCCGGGGGACGGGAGGGAGAGACCCAGTACTTC
D: NA; size: NA; J: TRBJ2-5; V: TRBV5-1; CDR3: CASSSQQGMQETQYF; DNA: TGCGCCAGCAGTTCTCAACAGGGAATGCAAGAGACCCAGTACTTC
D: TRBD1; size: NA; J: TRBJ1-2; V: TRBV6-2/TRBV6-3; CDR3: CASSYGTANYGYTF; DNA: TGTGCCAGCAGTTACGGGACAGCTAACTATGGCTACACCTTC
D: NA; size: NA; J: TRBJ1-2; V: TRBV11-2; CDR3: CASSLDRVYGYTF; DNA: TGTGCCAGCAGCTTAGACAGGGTCTATGGCTACACCTTC
D: NA; size: NA; J: TRBJ1-3; V: TRBV28; CDR3: CASSLYFELSGNTIYF; DNA: TGTGCCAGCAGTTTATATTTCGAACTCTCTGGAAACACCATATATTTT
D: NA; size: NA; J: TRBJ2-2; V: TRBV9; CDR3: CASSVRDVPYFRANTGELFF; DNA: TGTGCCAGCAGCGTCAGGGACGTTCCCTATTTTCGCGCGAACACCGGGGAGCTGTTTTTT
D: TRBD1; size: NA; J: TRBJ2-5; V: TRBV5-4; CDR3: CASSAGQGGETQYF; DNA: TGTGCCAGCAGCGCTGGACAGGGAGGCGAGACCCAGTACTTC
D: TRBD2; size: NA; J: TRBJ2-2; V: TRBV2; CDR3: CASSVSARGKNTGELFF; DNA: TGTGCCAGCAGTGTCAGTGCGCGGGGGAAGAACACCGGGGAGCTGTTTTTT
D: TRBD1; size: NA; J: TRBJ1-2; V: TRBV19; CDR3: CASSTWDREGYGYTF; DNA: TGTGCCAGTAGTACCTGGGACAGGGAGGGCTATGGCTACACCTTC
D: NA; size: once; J: TRBJ2-1; V: TRBV5-6; CDR3: CASSQDRTYNEQFF; DNA: TGTGCCAGCAGCCAAGACAGGACCTACAATGAGCAGTTCTTC
D: NA; size: once; J: TRBJ1-2; V: TRBV6-5; CDR3: CASSYLDPLNYGYTF; DNA: TGTGCCAGCAGTTATTTAGACCCTCTTAACTATGGCTACACCTTC
D: NA; size: NA; J: TRBJ2-7; V: TRBV7-9; CDR3: CASSSTGTIYEQYF; DNA: TGTGCCAGCAGCTCAACCGGGACGATTTACGAGCAGTACTTC
D: NA; size: once; J: TRBJ2-7; V: TRBV28; CDR3: CASSLRVGGEYEQYF; DNA: TGTGCCAGCAGTTTACGGGTTGGGGGAGAGTACGAGCAGTACTTC
D: TRBD1; size: NA; J: TRBJ1-2; V: TRBV27; CDR3: CASSSRQGAVYYGYTF; DNA: TGTGCCAGCAGTTCCAGACAGGGGGCGGTTTACTATGGCTACACCTTC
D: NA; size: NA; J: TRBJ2-1; V: TRBV20-1; CDR3: CSARKNNEQFF; DNA: TGCAGTGCTAGAAAAAACAATGAGCAGTTCTTC
D: TRBD2; size: once; J: TRBJ2-1; V: TRBV28; CDR3: CASSPTSGRNNEQFF; DNA: TGTGCCAGCAGCCCTACTAGCGGGAGAAACAATGAGCAGTTCTTC
D: NA; size: NA; J: TRBJ2-7; V: TRBV18; CDR3: CASSPGVGTYEQYF; DNA: TGTGCCAGCTCACCGGGGGTGGGCACCTACGAGCAGTACTTC
D: NA; size: NA; J: TRBJ2-2; V: TRBV3-1/TRBV3-2; CDR3: CASSQVGRDLTGELFF; DNA: TGTGCCAGCAGCCAAGTTGGAAGGGACTTAACCGGGGAGCTGTTTTTT
D: NA; size: NA; J: TRBJ2-2; V: TRBV9; CDR3: CASSGATINTGELFF; DNA: TGTGCCAGCAGCGGTGCGACTATTAACACCGGGGAGCTGTTTTTT
D: NA; size: NA; J: TRBJ2-2; V: TRBV6-6; CDR3: CASRKPLGANTGELFF; DNA: TGTGCCAGCAGAAAACCCTTGGGGGCGAACACCGGGGAGCTGTTTTTT
D: NA; size: once; J: TRBJ2-5; V: TRBV5-1; CDR3: CASSLPGGKETQYF; DNA: TGCGCCAGCAGCCTTCCTGGCGGCAAAGAGACCCAGTACTTC
D: NA; size: NA; J: TRBJ1-5; V: TRBV19; CDR3: CASSYRDKYNQPQHF; DNA: TGTGCCAGTAGTTACCGGGACAAGTACAATCAGCCCCAGCATTTT
D: NA; size: NA; J: TRBJ1-3; V: TRBV18; CDR3: CASSPGADSGNTIYF; DNA: TGTGCCAGCTCACCGGGGGCCGACTCTGGAAACACCATATATTTT
D: NA; size: NA; J: TRBJ2-2; V: TRBV6-2/TRBV6-3; CDR3: CASSYRGELFF; DNA: TGTGCCAGCAGTTACCGGGGGGAGCTGTTTTTT
D: NA; size: NA; J: TRBJ2-2; V: TRBV15; CDR3: CATSRRGTGELFF; DNA: TGTGCCACCAGCCGGAGGGGGACCGGGGAGCTGTTTTTT
D: NA; size: NA; J: TRBJ1-5; V: TRBV19; CDR3: CASANEGGTNQPQHF; DNA: TGTGCCAGTGCAAATGAGGGGGGAACCAATCAGCCCCAGCATTTT
D: TRBD1; size: NA; J: TRBJ1-6; V: TRBV11-2; CDR3: CASSLVTGGNSPLHF; DNA: TGTGCCAGCAGCTTGGTCACAGGGGGTAATTCACCCCTCCACTTT
D: NA; size: NA; J: TRBJ1-5; V: TRBV28; CDR3: CASSLGRRSWQPQHF; DNA: TGTGCCAGCAGTTTGGGCCGGAGGTCTTGGCAGCCCCAGCATTTT
D: TRBD2; size: NA; J: TRBJ2-5; V: TRBV5-4; CDR3: CASSWTSGEETQYF; DNA: TGTGCCAGCAGCTGGACTAGCGGGGAAGAGACCCAGTACTTC
D: NA; size: NA; J: TRBJ2-3; V: TRBV5-8; CDR3: CASSLYGSSTDTQYF; DNA: TGTGCCAGCAGCTTGTATGGCAGCTCCACAGATACGCAGTATTTT
D: NA; size: NA; J: TRBJ2-1; V: TRBV7-9; CDR3: CASSLGGLTNEQFF; DNA: TGTGCCAGCAGCTTGGGGGGACTGACCAATGAGCAGTTCTTC
D: NA; size: NA; J: TRBJ1-2; V: TRBV5-1; CDR3: CASRKDSNYGYTF; DNA: TGCGCCAGCAGAAAGGACAGTAACTATGGCTACACCTTC
D: TRBD1; size: NA; J: TRBJ1-6; V: TRBV6-5; CDR3: CASTMTGGRNSPLHF; DNA: TGTGCCAGCACCATGACAGGGGGCCGTAATTCACCCCTCCACTTT
D: TRBD2; size: NA; J: TRBJ2-1; V: TRBV11-3; CDR3: CASSLAGGFNEQFF; DNA: TGTGCCAGCAGCTTAGCGGGAGGTTTCAATGAGCAGTTCTTC
D: NA; size: NA; J: TRBJ2-5; V: TRBV3-1/TRBV3-2; CDR3: CASSQEGRGAEETQYF; DNA: TGTGCCAGCAGCCAAGAAGGCAGGGGGGCCGAAGAGACCCAGTACTTC
D: NA; size: NA; J: TRBJ1-1; V: TRBV11-2; CDR3: CASSSQGLTEAFF; DNA: TGTGCCAGCAGCTCTCAAGGGCTCACTGAAGCTTTCTTT
D: NA; size: NA; J: TRBJ1-1; V: TRBV5-1; CDR3: CASSLGHRNTEAFF; DNA: TGCGCCAGCAGCCTGGGACACAGGAACACTGAAGCTTTCTTT
D: NA; size: NA; J: TRBJ2-7; V: TRBV27; CDR3: CASSRQVSSYEQYF; DNA: TGTGCCAGCAGTCGACAGGTGAGCTCCTACGAGCAGTACTTC
D: NA; size: few; J: TRBJ1-2; V: TRBV19; CDR3: CASTDDSLYGYTF; DNA: TGTGCCAGTACGGACGATTCGTTATATGGCTACACCTTC
D: TRBD2; size: NA; J: TRBJ2-3; V: TRBV7-2; CDR3: CASSPSSGMYTQYF; DNA: TGTGCCAGCAGCCCGTCCAGCGGGATGTATACGCAGTATTTT
D: TRBD1; size: NA; J: TRBJ1-4; V: TRBV15; CDR3: CATSRRRTGTTNEKLFF; DNA: TGTGCCACCAGCAGAAGGAGGACAGGCACAACTAATGAAAAACTGTTTTTT
D: NA; size: NA; J: TRBJ2-7; V: TRBV6-2/TRBV6-3; CDR3: CASSGTLYEQYF; DNA: TGTGCCAGCAGTGGGACACTTTACGAGCAGTACTTC
D: NA; size: NA; J: TRBJ2-1; V: TRBV9; CDR3: CASSAPLGIRGDEQFF; DNA: TGTGCCAGCAGCGCCCCGTTGGGGATCAGGGGTGATGAGCAGTTCTTC
D: TRBD2; size: NA; J: TRBJ2-1; V: TRBV7-7; CDR3: CASSLGTSGGSYNEQFF; DNA: TGTGCTAGCAGCTTAGGGACTAGCGGGGGTTCCTACAATGAGCAGTTCTTC
D: NA; size: NA; J: TRBJ1-2; V: TRBV6-5; CDR3: CASSYSRDGVYGYTF; DNA: TGTGCCAGCAGTTACTCGAGAGATGGGGTTTATGGCTACACCTTC
D: TRBD2; size: NA; J: TRBJ2-3; V: TRBV4-2; CDR3: CASSQAPDWRGTDTDTQYF; DNA: TGTGCCAGCAGCCAAGCCCCCGACTGGCGGGGGACTGACACAGATACGCAGTATTTT
D: TRBD1; size: NA; J: TRBJ2-1; V: TRBV2; CDR3: CASRAGQGAFSEQFF; DNA: TGTGCCAGCAGGGCGGGACAGGGGGCATTCAGCGAGCAGTTCTTC
D: NA; size: NA; J: TRBJ2-2; V: TRBV9; CDR3: CASSVEGFNTGELFF; DNA: TGTGCCAGCAGCGTAGAAGGCTTTAACACCGGGGAGCTGTTTTTT
D: NA; size: once; J: TRBJ2-5; V: TRBV11-1; CDR3: CASSEGQPKETQYF; DNA: TGTGCCAGCAGCGAGGGGCAGCCCAAAGAGACCCAGTACTTC
D: NA; size: NA; J: TRBJ2-3; V: TRBV2; CDR3: CASSVQGADTQYF; DNA: TGTGCCAGCAGTGTTCAGGGTGCAGATACGCAGTATTTT